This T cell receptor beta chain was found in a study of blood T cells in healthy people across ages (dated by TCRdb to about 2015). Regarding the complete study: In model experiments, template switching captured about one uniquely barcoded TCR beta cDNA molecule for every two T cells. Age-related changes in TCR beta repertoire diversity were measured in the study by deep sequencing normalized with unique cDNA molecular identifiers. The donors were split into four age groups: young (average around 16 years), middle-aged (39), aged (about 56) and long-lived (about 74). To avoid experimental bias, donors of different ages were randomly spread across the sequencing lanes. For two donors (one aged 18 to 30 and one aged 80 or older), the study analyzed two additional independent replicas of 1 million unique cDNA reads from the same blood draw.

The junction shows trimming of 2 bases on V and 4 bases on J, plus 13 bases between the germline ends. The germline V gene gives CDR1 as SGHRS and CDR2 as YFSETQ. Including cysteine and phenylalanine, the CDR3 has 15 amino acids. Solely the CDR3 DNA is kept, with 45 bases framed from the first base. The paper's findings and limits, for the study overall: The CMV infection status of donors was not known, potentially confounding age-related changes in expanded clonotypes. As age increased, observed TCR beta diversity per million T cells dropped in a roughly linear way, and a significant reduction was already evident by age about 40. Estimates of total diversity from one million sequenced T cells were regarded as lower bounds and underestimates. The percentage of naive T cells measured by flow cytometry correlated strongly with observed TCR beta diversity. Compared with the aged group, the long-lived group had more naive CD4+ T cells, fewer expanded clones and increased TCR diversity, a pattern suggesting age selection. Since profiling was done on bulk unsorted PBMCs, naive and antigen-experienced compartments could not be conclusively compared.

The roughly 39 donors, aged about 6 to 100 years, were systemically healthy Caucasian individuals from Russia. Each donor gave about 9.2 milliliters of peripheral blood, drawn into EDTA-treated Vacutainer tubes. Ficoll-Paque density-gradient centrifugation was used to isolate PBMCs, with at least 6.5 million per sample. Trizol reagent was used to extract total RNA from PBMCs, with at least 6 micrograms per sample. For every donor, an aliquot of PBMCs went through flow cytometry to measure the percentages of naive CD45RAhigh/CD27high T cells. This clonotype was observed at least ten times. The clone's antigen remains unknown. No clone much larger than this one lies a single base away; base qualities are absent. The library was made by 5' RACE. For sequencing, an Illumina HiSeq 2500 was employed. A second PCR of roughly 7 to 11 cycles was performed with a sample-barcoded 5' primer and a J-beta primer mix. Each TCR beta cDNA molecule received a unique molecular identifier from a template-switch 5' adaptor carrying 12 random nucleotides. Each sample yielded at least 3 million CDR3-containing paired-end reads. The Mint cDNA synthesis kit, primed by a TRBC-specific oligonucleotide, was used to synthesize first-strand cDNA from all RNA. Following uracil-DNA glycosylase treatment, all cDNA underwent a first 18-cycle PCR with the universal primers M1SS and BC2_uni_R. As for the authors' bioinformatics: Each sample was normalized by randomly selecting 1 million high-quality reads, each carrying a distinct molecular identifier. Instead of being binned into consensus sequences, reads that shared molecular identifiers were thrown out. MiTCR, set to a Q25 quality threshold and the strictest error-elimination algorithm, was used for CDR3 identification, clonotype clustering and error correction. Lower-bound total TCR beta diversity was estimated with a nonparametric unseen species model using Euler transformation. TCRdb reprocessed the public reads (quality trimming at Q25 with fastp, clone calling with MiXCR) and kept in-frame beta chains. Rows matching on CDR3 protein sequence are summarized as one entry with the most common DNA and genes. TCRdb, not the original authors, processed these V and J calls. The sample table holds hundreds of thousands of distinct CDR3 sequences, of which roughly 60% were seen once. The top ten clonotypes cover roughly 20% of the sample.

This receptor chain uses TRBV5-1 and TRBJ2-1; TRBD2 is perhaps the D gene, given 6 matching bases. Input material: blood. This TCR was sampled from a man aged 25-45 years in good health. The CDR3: CASSLLASGYNEQFF. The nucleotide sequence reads TGCGCCAGCAGCTTACTAGCTTCGGGGTACAATGAGCAGTTCTTC.